Described below is a single T cell receptor beta chain sequence and its context. This specimen includes other DNA sequences encoding the same CDR3. As originally analysed: Amplification of reference gene primers provided the estimated nucleated cell counts. Clones were read by immunoSEQ multiplex PCR, and TCRdb kept only the in-frame ones, dropping some. V and J calls plus clone size are reproduced from that table; the DNA served to infer D and trimming. There are hundreds of thousands of clones in the sample; around nine tenths occur only once, and roughly 3.1% lies in the top ten. This sample was taken from a study of blood T cell repertoires in COVID-19. Study-wide background: Collection of acute and convalescent COVID-19 samples took place in the United States, Italy and Spain. T cells, B-cell-depleted T cells, or PBMCs supplied cDNA or gDNA.

This CDR3 has 15 amino acids. Germline-derived CDR1 and CDR2 are SGHRS and YFSETQ. With V trimmed by 0 bases and J by 6 bases, 4 bases remained unmatched. The sequenced sample consisted of peripheral blood. This receptor was identified in a man aged 18-30 years with active or convalescent COVID-19. The chain carries TRBV5-1 and TRBJ2-4; TRBD1 aligns across 9 bases. This CDR3 is CASSLGPGQGNIQYF. In DNA form, the CDR3 reads TGCGCCAGCAGCTTGGGTCCGGGACAGGGAAACATTCAGTACTTC.